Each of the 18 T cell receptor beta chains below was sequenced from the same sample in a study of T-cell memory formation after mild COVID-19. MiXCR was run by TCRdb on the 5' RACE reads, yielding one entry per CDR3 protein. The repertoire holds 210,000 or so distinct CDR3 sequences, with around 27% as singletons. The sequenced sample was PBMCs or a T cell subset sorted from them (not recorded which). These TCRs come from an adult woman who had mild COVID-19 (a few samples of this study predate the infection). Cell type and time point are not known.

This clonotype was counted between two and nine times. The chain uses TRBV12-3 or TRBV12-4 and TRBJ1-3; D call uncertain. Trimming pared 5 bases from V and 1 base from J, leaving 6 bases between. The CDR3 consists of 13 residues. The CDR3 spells CASSRTSGNTIYF. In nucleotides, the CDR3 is TGTGCCAGCAGTCGAACGTCTGGAAACACCATATATTTT.

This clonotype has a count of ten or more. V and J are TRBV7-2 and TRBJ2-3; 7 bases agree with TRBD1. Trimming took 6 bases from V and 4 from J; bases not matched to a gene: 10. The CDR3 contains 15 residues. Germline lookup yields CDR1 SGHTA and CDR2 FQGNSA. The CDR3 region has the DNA TGTGCCAGCAGATCGCACAGAACAGGGGCAGATACGCAGTATTTT. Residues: CASRSHRTGADTQYF.

The CDR3 bases are TGTGCCAGCAGCTCCTCGACAGGAACCCCTAATCAGCCCCAGCATTTT. This translates into CASSSSTGTPNQPQHF. The chain is built from TRBV7-8 and TRBJ1-5; D possibly corresponds to TRBD1 (6 bases). Germline V gives CDR1 SGHVS, CDR2 FQNEAQ. This CDR3 has 16 amino acids. Trimming left V 4 bases short and J 4 bases short, with 17 bases between.

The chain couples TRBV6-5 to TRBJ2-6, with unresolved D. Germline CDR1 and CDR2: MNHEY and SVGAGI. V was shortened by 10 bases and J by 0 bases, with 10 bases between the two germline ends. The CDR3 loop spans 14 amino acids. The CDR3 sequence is CATGRSSGANVLTF. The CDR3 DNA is TGTGCCACCGGACGGTCCTCTGGGGCCAACGTCCTGACTTTC.

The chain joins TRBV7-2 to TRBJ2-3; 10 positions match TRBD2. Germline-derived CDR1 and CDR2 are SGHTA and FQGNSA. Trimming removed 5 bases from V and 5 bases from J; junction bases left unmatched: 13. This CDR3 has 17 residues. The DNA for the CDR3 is TGTGCCAGCAGCATACCTTATCAAGCGGGAGGGTTAGATACGCAGTATTTT. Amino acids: CASSIPYQAGGLDTQYF.

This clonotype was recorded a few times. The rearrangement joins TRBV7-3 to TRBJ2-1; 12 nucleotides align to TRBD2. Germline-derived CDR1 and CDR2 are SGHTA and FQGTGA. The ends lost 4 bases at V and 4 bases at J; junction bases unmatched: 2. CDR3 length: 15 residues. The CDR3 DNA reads TGTGCCAGCAGCTACGGGACTAGCGGGTACAATGAGCAGTTCTTC. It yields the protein CASSYGTSGYNEQFF.

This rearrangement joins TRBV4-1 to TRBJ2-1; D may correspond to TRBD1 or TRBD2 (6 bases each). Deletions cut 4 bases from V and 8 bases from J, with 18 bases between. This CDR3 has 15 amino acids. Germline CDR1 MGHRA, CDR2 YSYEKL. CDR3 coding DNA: TGCGCCAGCAGCCGAGGACTCAGGGGAGGCGATGAGCAGTTCTTC. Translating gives CASSRGLRGGDEQFF.

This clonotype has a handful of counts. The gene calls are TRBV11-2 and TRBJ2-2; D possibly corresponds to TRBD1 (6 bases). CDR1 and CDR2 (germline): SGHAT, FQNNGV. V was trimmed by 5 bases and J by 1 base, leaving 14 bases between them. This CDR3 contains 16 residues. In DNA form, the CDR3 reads TGTGCCAGCAGCAAAACAGGGACGGGGAACACCGGGGAGCTGTTTTTT. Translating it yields CASSKTGTGNTGELFF.

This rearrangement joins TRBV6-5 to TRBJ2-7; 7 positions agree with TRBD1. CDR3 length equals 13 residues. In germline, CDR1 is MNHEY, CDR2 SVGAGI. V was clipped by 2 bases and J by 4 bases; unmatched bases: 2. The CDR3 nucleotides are TGTGCCAGCAGTTACCGACAGGGATACGAGCAGTACTTC. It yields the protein CASSYRQGYEQYF.

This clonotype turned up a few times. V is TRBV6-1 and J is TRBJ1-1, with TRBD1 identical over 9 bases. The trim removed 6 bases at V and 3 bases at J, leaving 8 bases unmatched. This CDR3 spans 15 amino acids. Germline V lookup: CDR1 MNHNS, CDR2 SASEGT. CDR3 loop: CASRDTGGVDTEAFF. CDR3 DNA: TGTGCCAGCAGGGATACAGGGGGCGTAGACACTGAAGCTTTCTTT.

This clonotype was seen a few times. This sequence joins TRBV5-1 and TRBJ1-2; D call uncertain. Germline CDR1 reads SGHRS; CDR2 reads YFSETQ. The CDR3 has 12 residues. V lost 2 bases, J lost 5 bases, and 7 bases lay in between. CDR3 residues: CASSFGEYGYTF. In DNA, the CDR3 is TGCGCCAGCAGCTTTGGGGAATATGGCTACACCTTC.

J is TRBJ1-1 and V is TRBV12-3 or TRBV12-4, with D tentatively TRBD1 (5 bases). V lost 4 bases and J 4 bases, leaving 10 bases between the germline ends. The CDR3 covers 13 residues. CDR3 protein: CASSSQGITEAFF. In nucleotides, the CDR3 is TGTGCCAGCAGTTCCCAGGGAATCACTGAAGCTTTCTTT.

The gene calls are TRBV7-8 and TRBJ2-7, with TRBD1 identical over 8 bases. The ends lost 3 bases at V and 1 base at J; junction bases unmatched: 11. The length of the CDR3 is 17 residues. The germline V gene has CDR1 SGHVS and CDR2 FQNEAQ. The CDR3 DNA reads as TGTGCCAGCAGCTTCGGACAGGGTCGGCCTCCATCCTACGAGCAGTACTTC. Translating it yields CASSFGQGRPPSYEQYF.

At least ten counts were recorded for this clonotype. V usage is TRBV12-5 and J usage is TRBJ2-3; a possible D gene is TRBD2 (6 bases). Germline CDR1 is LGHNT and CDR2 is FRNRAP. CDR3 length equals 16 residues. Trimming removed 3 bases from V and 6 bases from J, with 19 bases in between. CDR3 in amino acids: CASGFPAAGPEDTQYF. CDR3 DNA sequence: TGTGCTAGTGGTTTCCCCGCGGCGGGACCCGAGGATACGCAGTATTTT.

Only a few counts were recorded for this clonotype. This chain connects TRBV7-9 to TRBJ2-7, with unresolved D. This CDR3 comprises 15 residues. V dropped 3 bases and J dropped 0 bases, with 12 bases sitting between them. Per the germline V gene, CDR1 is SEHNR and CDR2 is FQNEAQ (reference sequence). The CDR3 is CASSFEWASSYEQYF. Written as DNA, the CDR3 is TGTGCCAGCAGCTTTGAGTGGGCGAGCTCCTACGAGCAGTACTTC.

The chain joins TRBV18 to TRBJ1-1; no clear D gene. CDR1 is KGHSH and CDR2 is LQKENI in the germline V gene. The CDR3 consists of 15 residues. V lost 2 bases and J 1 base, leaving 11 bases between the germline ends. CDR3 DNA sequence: TGTGCCAGCTCACCAATCGCGGACCCGAACACTGAAGCTTTCTTT. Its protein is CASSPIADPNTEAFF.

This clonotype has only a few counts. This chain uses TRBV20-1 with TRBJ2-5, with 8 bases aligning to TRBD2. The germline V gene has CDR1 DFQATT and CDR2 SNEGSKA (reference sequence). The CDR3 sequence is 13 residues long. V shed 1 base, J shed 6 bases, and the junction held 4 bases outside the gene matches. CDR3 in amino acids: CSARGAGEKTQYF. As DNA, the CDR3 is TGCAGTGCTAGAGGAGCGGGAGAGAAGACCCAGTACTTC.

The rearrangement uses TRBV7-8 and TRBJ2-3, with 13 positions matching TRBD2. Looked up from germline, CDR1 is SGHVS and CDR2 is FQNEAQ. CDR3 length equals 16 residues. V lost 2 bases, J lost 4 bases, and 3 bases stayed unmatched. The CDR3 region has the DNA TGTGCCAGCAGCTTACGGACTAGCGGGAGAGCAGATACGCAGTATTTT. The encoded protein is CASSLRTSGRADTQYF.